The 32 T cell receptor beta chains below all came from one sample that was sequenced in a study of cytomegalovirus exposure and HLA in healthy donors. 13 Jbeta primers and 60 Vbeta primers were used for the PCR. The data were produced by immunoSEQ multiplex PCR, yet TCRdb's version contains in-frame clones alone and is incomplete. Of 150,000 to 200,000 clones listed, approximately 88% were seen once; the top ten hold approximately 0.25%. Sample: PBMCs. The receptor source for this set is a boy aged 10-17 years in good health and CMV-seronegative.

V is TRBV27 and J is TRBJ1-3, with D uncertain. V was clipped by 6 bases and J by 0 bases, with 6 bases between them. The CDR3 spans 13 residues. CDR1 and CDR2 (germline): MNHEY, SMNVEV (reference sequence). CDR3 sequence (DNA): TGTGCCAGCAGGGCCCACTCTGGAAACACCATATATTTT. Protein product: CASRAHSGNTIYF.

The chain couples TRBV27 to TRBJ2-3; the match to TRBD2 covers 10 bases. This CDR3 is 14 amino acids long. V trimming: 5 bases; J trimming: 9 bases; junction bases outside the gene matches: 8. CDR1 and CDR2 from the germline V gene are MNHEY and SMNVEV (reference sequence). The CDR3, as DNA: TGTGCCAGCAGTCAAGCGGGAGGGTGGGGGACGCAGTATTTT. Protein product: CASSQAGGWGTQYF.

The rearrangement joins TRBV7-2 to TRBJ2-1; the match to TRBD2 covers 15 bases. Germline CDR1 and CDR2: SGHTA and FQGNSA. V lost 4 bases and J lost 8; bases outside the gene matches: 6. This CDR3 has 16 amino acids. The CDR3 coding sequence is TGTGCCAGCAGCTCAACGCGGACTAGCGGGAGGGATGAGCAGTTCTTC. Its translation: CASSSTRTSGRDEQFF. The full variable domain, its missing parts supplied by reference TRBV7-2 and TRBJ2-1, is GAGVSQSPSNKVTEKGKDVELRCDPISGHTALYWYRQSLGQGLEFLIYFQGNSAPDKSGLPSDRFSAERTGGSVSTLTIQRTQQEDSAVYLCASSSTRTSGRDEQFFGPGTRLTVL.

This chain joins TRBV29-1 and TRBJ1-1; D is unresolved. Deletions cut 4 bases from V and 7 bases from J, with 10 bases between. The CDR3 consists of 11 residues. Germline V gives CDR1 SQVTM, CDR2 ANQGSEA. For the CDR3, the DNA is TGCAGCGTTGTTTTGCAGGTTGAAGCTTTCTTT. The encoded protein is CSVVLQVEAFF.

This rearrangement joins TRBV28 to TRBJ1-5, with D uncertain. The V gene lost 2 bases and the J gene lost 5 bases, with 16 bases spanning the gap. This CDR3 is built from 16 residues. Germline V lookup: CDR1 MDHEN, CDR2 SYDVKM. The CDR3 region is CASSLSSSGRYQPQHF. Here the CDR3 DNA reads TGTGCCAGCAGTTTAAGCTCGTCAGGTCGGTATCAGCCCCAGCATTTT.

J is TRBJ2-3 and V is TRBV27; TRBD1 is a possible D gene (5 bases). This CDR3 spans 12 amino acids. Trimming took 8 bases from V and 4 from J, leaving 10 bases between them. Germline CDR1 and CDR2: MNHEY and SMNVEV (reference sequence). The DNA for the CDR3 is TGTGCCAGCTATGTCAGGGCAGATACGCAGTATTTT. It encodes CASYVRADTQYF.

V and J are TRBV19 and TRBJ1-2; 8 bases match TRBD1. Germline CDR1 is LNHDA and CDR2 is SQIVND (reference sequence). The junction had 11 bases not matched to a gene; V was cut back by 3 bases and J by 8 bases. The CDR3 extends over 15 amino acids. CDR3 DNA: TGTGCCAGTAGTATTAATCCGGGACAGGATAGCGGCTACACCTTC. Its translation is CASSINPGQDSGYTF.

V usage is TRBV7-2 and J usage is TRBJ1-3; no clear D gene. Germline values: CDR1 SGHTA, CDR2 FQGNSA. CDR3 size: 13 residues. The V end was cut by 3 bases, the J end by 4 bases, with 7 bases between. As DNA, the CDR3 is TGTGCCAGCAGCTTTATGTTGGGAAACACCATATATTTT. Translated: CASSFMLGNTIYF.

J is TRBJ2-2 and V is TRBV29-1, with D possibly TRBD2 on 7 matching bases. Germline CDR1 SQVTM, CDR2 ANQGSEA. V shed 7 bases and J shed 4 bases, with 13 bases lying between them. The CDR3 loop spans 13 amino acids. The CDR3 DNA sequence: TGCAGCGCCGAGGGGGGGTCCACCGGGGAGCTGTTTTTT. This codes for CSAEGGSTGELFF.

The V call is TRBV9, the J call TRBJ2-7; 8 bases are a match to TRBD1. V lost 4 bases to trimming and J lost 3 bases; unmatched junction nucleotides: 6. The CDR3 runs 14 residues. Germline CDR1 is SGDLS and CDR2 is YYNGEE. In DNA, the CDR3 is TGTGCCAGCAGCTTCGGGACAGGTAACTACGAGCAGTACTTC. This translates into CASSFGTGNYEQYF.

CDR3 coding DNA: TGTGCCAGCAGCTGGGACAGTCCCTCCGAGCAGTACTTC. This encodes CASSWDSPSEQYF. The chain has TRBV7-2 and TRBJ2-7; 7 bases map to TRBD1. Germline lookup yields CDR1 SGHTA and CDR2 FQGNSA. V was pared by 4 bases and J by 6 bases, with 6 bases of the junction left unmatched. CDR3 length equals 13 residues.

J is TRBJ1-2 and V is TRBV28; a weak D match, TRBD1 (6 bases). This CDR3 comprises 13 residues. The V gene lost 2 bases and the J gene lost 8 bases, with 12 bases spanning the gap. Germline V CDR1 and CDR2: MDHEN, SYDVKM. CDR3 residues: CASSLLGAGGYTF. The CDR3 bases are TGTGCCAGCAGTTTACTGGGGGCGGGCGGCTACACCTTC.

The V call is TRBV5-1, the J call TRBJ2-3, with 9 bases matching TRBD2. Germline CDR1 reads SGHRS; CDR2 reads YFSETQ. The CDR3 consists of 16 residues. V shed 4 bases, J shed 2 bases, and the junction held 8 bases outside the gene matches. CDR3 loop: CASSDGTSRYTDTQYF. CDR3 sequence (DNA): TGCGCCAGCAGCGATGGGACTAGCAGGTACACAGATACGCAGTATTTT.

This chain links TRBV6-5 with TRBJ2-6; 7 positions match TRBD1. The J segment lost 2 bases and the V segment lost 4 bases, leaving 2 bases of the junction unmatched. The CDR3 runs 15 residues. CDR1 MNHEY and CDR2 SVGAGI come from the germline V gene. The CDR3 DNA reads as TGTGCCAGCAGTTTGACAGGGACTGGGGCCAACGTCCTGACTTTC. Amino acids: CASSLTGTGANVLTF.

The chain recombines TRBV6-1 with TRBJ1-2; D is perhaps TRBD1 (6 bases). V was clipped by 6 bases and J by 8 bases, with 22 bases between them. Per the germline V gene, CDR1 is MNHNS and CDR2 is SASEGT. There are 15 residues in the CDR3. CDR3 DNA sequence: TGTGCCAGCAGAGACGACACAGGGAGCCGAGGGGGCTACACCTTC. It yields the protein CASRDDTGSRGGYTF.

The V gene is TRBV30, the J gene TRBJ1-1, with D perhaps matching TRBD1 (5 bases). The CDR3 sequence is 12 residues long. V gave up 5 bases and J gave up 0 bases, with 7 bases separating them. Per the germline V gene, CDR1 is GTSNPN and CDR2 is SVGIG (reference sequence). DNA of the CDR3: TGTGCCTGGGGAGGGGTGAACACTGAAGCTTTCTTT. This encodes CAWGGVNTEAFF.

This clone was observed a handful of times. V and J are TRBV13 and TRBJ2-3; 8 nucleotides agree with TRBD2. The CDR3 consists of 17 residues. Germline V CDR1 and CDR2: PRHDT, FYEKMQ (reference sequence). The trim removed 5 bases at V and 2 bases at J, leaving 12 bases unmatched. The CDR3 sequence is CASSPRGSGVFTDTQYF. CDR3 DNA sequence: TGTGCCAGCAGCCCCAGGGGTAGCGGGGTCTTCACAGATACGCAGTATTTT.

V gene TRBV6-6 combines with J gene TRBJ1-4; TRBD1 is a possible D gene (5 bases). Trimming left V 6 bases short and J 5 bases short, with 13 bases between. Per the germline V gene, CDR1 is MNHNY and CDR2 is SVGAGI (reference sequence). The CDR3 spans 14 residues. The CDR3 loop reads CASRVTGTNEKLFF. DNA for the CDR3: TGTGCCAGCAGGGTAACAGGAACGAATGAAAAACTGTTTTTT.

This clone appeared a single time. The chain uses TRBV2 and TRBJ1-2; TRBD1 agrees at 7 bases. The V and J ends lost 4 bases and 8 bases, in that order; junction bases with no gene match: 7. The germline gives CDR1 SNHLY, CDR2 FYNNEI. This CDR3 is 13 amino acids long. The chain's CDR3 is CASSGDRAPGYTF. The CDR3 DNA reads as TGTGCCAGCAGTGGAGACAGGGCTCCCGGCTACACCTTC.

The CDR3 sequence is CASSQAQGAIESPLHF. In nucleotides, the CDR3 is TGCGCCAGCAGCCAAGCGCAGGGGGCAATAGAATCACCCCTCCACTTT. J is TRBJ1-6 and V is TRBV4-1; 8 positions agree with TRBD1. The V and J ends lost 1 base and 10 bases, in that order; junction bases with no gene match: 9. In germline, CDR1 is MGHRA, CDR2 YSYEKL. The CDR3 runs to 16 residues.

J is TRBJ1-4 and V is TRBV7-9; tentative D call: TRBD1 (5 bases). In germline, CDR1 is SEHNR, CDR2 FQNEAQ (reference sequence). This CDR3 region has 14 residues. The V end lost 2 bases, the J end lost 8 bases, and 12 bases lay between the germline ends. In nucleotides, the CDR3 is TGTGCCAGCAGCTTACAGGGATTGAAAGAAAAACTGTTTTTT. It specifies CASSLQGLKEKLFF.

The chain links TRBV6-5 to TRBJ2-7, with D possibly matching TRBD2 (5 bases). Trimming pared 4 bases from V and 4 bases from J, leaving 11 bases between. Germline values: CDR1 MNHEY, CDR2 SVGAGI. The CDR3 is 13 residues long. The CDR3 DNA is TGTGCCAGCAGTTCAAGGACTGAGTACGAGCAGTACTTC. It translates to CASSSRTEYEQYF.

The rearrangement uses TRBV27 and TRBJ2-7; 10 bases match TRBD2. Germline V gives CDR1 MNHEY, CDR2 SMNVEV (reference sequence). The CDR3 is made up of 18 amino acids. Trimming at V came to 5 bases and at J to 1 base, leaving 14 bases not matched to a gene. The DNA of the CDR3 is TGTGCCAGCAGTCCTTATAGCCGGACTAGCGGTAGGTCCTACGAGCAGTACTTC. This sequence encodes CASSPYSRTSGRSYEQYF.

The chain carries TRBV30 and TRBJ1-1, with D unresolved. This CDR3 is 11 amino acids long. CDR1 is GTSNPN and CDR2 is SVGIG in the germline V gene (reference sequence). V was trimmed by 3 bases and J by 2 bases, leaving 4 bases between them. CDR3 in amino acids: CAWRGNTEAFF. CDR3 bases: TGTGCCTGGAGGGGCAACACTGAAGCTTTCTTT.

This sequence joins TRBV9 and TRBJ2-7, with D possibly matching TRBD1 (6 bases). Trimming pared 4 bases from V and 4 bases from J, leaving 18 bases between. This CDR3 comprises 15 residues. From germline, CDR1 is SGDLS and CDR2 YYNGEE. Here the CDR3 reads CASSPRTEPTYEQYF. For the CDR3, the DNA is TGTGCCAGCAGCCCAAGGACAGAGCCCACTTACGAGCAGTACTTC.

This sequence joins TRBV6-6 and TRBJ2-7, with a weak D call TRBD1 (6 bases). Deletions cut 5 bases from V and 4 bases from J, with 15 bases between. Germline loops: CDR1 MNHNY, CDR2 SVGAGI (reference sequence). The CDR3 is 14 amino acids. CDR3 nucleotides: TGTGCCAGCAGTCCCCAGGGGCAGGGGTACGAGCAGTACTTC. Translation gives CASSPQGQGYEQYF.

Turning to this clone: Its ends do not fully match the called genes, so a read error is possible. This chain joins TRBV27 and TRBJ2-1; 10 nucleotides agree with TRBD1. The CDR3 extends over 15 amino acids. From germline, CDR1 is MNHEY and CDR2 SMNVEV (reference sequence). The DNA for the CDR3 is TGTGCCAGCAGTCCCCGGGACAGGGGCTACAATGAGCAGCTCTTC. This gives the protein CASSPRDRGYNEQLF.

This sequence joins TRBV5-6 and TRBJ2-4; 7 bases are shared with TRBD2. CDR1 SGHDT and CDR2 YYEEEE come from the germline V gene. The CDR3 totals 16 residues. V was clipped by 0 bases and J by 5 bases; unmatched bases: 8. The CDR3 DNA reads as TGTGCCAGCAGCTTGGGGGGAGGGGCCAGGGAAAACATTCAGTACTTC. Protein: CASSLGGGARENIQYF.

The CDR3 coding sequence is TGTGCCAGCAGCCTTGACAGGGCCTTTGGCTACACCTTC. Its protein product is CASSLDRAFGYTF. V and J are TRBV6-6 and TRBJ1-2; 7 bases match TRBD1. In germline, CDR1 is MNHNY, CDR2 SVGAGI (reference sequence). V dropped 6 bases and J dropped 7; count of bases not matched to a gene: 8. This CDR3 is 13 amino acids long.

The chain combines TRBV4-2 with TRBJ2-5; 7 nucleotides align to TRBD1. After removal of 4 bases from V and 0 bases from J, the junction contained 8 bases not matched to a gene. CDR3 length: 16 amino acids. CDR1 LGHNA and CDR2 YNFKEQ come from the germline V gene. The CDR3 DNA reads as TGTGCCAGCAGCCCAGGGCGACAGGGCCACCAAGAGACCCAGTACTTC. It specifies CASSPGRQGHQETQYF.

CDR3 sequence (DNA): TGTGCCAGCAGCCGGACTAGCGGGGGCCCCTACGAGCAGTACTTC. Its protein product is CASSRTSGGPYEQYF. This chain connects TRBV9 to TRBJ2-7; 13 bases are a match to TRBD2. The CDR3 runs to 15 residues. The V segment lost 4 bases and the J segment 2 bases; nucleotides outside the gene matches: 3. Germline V gene data show CDR1 as SGDLS and CDR2 as YYNGEE.

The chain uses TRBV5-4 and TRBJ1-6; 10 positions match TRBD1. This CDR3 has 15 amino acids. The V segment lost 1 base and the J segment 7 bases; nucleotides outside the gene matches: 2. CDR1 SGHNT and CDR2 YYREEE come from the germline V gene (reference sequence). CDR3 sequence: CASSLQTGGNSPLHF. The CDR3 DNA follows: TGTGCCAGCAGCTTGCAGACAGGGGGCAATTCACCCCTCCACTTT.